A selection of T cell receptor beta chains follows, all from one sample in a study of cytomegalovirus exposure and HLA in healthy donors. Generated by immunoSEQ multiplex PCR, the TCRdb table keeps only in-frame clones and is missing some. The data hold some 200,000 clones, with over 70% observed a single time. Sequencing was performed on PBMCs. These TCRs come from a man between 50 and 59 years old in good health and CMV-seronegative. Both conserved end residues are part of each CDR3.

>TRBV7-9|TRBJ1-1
CASSSSGYTPLF
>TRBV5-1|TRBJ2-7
CASSARDNLMGYEQYF
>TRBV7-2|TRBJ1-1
CASSLGRGANTEAFF
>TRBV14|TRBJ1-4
CASSQEGTGSNEKLFF
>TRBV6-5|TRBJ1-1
CASSVTGAEAFF
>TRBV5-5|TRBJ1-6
CASSLNGPGWGSPLHF
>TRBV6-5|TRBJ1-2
CASSAGQGSSGYTF
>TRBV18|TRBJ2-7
CASSDGQGAGEQYF
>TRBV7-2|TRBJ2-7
CASRKKGLQPNYEQYF
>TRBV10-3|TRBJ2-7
CAIRGQESYEQYF
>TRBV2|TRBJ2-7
CASIRPGQGYEQYF
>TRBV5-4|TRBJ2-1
CASSLDPQGGRNEQFF
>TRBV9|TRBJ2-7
CASSVASTGVSDEQYF
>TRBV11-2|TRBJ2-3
CASSSLGQGATDTQYF
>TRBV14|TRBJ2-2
CASSLGQGRSTGELFF
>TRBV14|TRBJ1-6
CASSQDHGGDNSPLHF